This entry concerns a single TCR beta chain. Antigen: not known. This sample is drawn from a study of CD8+ T cells in alopecia areata. Study observations and caveats: The study also sequences resident alphabeta T cells of normal skin in scalp samples. Researchers report lesional scalp, most notably alopecia totalis/universalis, outstripped normal scalp in clonality. Sharing of TCR sequences between patients (possibly for HLA-related reasons) was less clear than in mice.

The investigators collected lesional scalp punch biopsies and peripheral blood from alopecia areata patients. Sequencing templates came from extracted RNA that was reverse transcribed into cDNA. Clones were read by immunoSEQ multiplex PCR, and TCRdb kept only the in-frame ones, dropping some. The table includes about 110,000 clones, approximately 50% detected once. The receptor was isolated from a human donor with alopecia areata. The sample taken for sequencing was NKG2D-low CD8+ T cells sorted from blood.

The CDR3 sequence is CASSSVRTGDTQYF. CDR3 nucleotide sequence: TGTGCCAGCAGCTCCGTTCGGACCGGAGATACGCAGTATTTT. V is TRBV28 and J is TRBJ2-3, with D hard to call. Trimming removed 6 bases at V and 5 bases at J, with 15 bases between. This CDR3 spans 14 amino acids. Germline CDR1 and CDR2: MDHEN and SYDVKM.